Listed below are T cell receptor beta chains from one sample, sequenced in a study of chemoradiotherapy in HPV16-positive cancers. Clones were read by immunoSEQ multiplex PCR, and TCRdb kept only the in-frame ones, dropping some. The sample shows about 14,000 clones, roughly 88% of them seen only once. Sequencing used blood, obtained from a patient who underwent chemoradiotherapy. The source is a human donor with HPV-associated anogenital cancer. The conserved cysteine and the conserved F or W are not part of the CDR3 here.

V gene	J gene	CDR3 protein
TRBV20-1	TRBJ2-1	SGKPHNEQF
TRBV15	TRBJ1-1	ATSRWDVGGTEAF
TRBV4-1	TRBJ1-1	ASSPRGIEMGTEAF
TRBV10-2	TRBJ1-1	ASTRDGVVAF
TRBV29-1	TRBJ2-1	SVEPRRQNEQF
TRBV6-6	TRBJ1-1	ASRENWDIPRAF
TRBV13	TRBJ1-6	ASSLGGNNSPLH
TRBV4-3	TRBJ1-2	ASSQEGRGVPGGYT
TRBV21-1	TRBJ1-5	ASSEPAGPWLVGNQPQH
TRBV4-2	TRBJ2-1	ASSQVENEQF
TRBV7-3	TRBJ2-1	ASSLTGGGNEQF
TRBV6-5	TRBJ2-7	ASSYVGQVDEQY
TRBV28	TRBJ1-2	ASRRTGGSYGYT
TRBV14	TRBJ2-7	ASSPPGQGPYEQY
TRBV6-4	TRBJ2-3	ASSDGRGGTDTQY
TRBV7-9	TRBJ1-6	ASTPVASYNSPLH
TRBV4-3	TRBJ2-5	ASSQDGLASGKETQY
TRBV7-9	TRBJ1-2	ASSGVPRTTNYGYT
TRBV7-8	TRBJ2-1	ASSCARSSGESSYNEQF
TRBV27	TRBJ1-5	ASSLQGDSNQPQH
TRBV6-5	TRBJ2-5	ASSKGLADQETQY
TRBV11-1	TRBJ2-4	ASSLAGALAKNIQY
TRBV18	TRBJ2-7	ASSGTGVHGQY
TRBV27	TRBJ1-1	ASEGRVGSTEAF
TRBV5-1	TRBJ2-1	ASRLKHYDRGSYNEQF
TRBV10-2	TRBJ2-5	ASSDAGTVQETQY
TRBV2	TRBJ1-1	ARKTGTGALNTEAF
TRBV7-2	TRBJ1-5	ASRLGGGLNQPQH
TRBV29-1	TRBJ2-7	SAQGWSEGTAYNEQY
TRBV11-2	TRBJ1-5	ASRSTVNSNQPQH
TRBV5-6	TRBJ2-5	ASSPADRQRGTQY
TRBV19	TRBJ1-1	ASSIVTGGNTEAF
TRBV7-9	TRBJ1-2	ASSLGAGYGYT
TRBV2	TRBJ1-6	ASTPSVTLH
TRBV5-6	TRBJ2-3	ASSPRGRGGDTQY
TRBV7-6	TRBJ2-7	ASSPTGAGDEQY
TRBV1	TRBJ2-1	TSSQPGLALNEQF
TRBV28	TRBJ1-1	ASSPDSVLEAF
TRBV5-4	TRBJ2-5	ASSTGLAGAVETQY
TRBV27	TRBJ1-1	ASSFAPGQLNTEAF
TRBV9	TRBJ2-3	ASSADGLAGSITQY
TRBV5-5	TRBJ1-1	ASSLYLGTVNTEAF